Given below is one T cell receptor (beta chain) in context. This sample is drawn from a study of blood T cell repertoires in COVID-19. Study details: Donors in the United States, Italy and Spain gave samples during acute or convalescent COVID-19. T cells, B-cell-depleted T cells, or PBMCs supplied cDNA or gDNA.

Original processing notes: It was from reference gene primer amplification that nucleated cell counts were estimated. The method was immunoSEQ multiplex PCR; TCRdb's version includes in-frame clones alone and lacks a portion of them. V and J calls plus clone size are reproduced from that table; the DNA served to infer D and trimming. The sample yields some 66,000 clones, about 90% seen once. Sequences were obtained from peripheral blood. This receptor was obtained from a human donor in a cohort sampled during active COVID-19.

CDR3 nucleotide sequence: TGCGCCAGCAGCTTAGGGACAAGAAGCATGAACACTGAAGCTTTCTTT. Translation gives CASSLGTRSMNTEAFF. This chain joins TRBV5-1 and TRBJ1-1, with a weak D call TRBD1 (6 bases). V was trimmed by 2 bases and J by 0 bases, leaving 14 bases between them. From germline, CDR1 is SGHRS and CDR2 YFSETQ. The CDR3 length is 16 residues.